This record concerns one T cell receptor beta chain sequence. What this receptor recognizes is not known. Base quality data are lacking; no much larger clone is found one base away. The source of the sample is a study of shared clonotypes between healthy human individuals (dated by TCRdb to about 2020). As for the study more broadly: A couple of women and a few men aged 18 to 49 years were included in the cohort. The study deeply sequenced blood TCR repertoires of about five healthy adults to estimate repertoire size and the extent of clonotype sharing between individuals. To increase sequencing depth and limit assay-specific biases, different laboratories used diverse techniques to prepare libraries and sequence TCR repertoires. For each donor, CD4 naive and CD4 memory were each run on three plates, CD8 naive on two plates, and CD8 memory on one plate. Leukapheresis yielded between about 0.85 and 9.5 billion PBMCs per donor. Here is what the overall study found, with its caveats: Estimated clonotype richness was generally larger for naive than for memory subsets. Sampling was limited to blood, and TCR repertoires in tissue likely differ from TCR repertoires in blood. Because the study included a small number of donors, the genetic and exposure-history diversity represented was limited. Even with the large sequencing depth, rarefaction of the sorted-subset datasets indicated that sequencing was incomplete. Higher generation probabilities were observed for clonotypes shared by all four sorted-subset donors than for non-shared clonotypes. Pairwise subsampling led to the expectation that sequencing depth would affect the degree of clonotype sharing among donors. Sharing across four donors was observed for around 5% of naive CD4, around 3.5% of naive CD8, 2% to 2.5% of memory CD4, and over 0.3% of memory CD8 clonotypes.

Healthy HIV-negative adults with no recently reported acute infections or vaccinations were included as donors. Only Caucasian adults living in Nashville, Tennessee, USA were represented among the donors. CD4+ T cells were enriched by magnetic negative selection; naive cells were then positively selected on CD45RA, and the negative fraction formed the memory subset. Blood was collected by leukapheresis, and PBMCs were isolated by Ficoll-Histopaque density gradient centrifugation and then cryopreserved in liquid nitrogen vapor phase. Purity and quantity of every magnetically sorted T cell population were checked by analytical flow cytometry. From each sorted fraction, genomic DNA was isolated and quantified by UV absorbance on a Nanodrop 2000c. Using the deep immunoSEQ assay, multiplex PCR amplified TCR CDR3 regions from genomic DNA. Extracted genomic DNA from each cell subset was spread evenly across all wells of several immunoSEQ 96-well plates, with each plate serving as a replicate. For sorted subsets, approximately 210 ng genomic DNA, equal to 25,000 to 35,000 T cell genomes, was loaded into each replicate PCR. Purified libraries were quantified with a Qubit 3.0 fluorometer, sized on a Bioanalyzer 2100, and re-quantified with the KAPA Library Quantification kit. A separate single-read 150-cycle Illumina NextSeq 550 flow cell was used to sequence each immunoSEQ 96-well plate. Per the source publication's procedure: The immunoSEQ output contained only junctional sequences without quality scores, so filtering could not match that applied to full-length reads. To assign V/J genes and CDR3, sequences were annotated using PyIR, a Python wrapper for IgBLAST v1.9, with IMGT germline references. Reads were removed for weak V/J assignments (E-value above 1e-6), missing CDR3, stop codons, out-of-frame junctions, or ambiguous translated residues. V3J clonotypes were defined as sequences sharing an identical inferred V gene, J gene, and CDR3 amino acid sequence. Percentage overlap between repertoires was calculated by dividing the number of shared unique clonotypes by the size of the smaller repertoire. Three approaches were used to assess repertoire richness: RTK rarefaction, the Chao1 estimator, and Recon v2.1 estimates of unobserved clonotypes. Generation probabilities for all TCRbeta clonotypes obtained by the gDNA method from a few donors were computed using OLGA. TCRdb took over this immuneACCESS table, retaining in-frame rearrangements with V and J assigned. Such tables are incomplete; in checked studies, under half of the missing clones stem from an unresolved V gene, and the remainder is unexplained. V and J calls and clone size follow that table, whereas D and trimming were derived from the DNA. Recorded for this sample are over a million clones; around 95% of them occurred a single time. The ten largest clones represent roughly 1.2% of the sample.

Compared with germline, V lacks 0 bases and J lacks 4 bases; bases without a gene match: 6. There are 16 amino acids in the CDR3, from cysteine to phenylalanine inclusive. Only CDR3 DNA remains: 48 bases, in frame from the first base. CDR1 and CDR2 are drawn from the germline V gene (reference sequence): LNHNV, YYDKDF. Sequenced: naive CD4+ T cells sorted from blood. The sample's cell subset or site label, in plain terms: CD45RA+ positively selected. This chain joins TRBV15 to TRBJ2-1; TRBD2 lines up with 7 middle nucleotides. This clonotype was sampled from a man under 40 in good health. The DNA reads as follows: TGTGCCACCAGCAGAGATCTGTCTAGCGGATACAATGAGCAGTTCTTC. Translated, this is CATSRDLSSGYNEQFF.